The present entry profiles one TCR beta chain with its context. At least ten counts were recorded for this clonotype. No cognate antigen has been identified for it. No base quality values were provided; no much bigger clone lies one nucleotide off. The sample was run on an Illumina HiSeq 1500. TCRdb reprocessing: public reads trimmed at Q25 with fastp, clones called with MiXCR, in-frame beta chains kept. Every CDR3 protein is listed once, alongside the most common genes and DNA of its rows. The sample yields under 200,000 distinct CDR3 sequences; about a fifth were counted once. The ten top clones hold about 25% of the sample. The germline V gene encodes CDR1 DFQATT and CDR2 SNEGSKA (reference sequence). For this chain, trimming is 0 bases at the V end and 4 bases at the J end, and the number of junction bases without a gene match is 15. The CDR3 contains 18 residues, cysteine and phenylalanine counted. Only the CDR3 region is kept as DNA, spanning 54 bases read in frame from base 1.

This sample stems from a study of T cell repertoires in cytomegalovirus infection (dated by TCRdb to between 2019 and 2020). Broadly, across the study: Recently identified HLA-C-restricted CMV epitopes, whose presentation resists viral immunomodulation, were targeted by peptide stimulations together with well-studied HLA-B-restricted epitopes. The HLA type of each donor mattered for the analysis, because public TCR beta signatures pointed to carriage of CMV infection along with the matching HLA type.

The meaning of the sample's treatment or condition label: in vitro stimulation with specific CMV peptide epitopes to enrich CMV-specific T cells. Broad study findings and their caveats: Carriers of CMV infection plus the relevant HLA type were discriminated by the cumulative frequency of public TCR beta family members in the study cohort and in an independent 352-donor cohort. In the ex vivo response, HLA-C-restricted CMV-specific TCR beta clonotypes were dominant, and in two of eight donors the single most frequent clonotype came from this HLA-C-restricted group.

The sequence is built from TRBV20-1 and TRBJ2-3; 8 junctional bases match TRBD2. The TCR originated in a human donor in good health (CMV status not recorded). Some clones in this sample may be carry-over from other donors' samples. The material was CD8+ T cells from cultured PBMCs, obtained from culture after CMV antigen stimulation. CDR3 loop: CSARDLLAEAKHPDTQYF. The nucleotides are TGCAGTGCTAGAGATCTACTAGCGGAGGCTAAACACCCAGATACGCAGTATTTT.